The rows below give T cell receptor beta chains drawn from one sample of a study of cytomegalovirus exposure and HLA in healthy donors. Data came from immunoSEQ multiplex PCR; TCRdb stores just in-frame clones and leaves some out. The table records around 200,000 clones, almost 80% of them present only once. Sequences were obtained from PBMCs. The origin of the receptors is a male donor in good health and CMV-seronegative. The CDR3 runs from the conserved cysteine through the conserved F or W. A D gene is named only where the DNA matches it firmly. Size is stated for part of the rows, as once, few or many counts, or as a class when the clone is expanded.

J gene | clone size | V gene | D gene | CDR3 DNA | CDR3 protein
TRBJ1-2 | NA | TRBV10-3 | TRBD1 | TGTGCCTTAGCGATGGGACAGGACTATGGCTACACCTTC | CALAMGQDYGYTF
TRBJ2-1 | once | TRBV5-6 | TRBD2 | TGTGCCAGCAGCTTGGGCAGCGGGGGGTCGAATGAGCAGTTCTTC | CASSLGSGGSNEQFF
TRBJ1-2 | few | TRBV5-6 | TRBD1 | TGTGCCAGCAGCTTGTTCGAGGGGGCCTTCGTCTATGGCTACACCTTC | CASSLFEGAFVYGYTF
TRBJ2-3 | NA | TRBV27 | TRBD2 | TGTGCCAGCAGTGGAGTAGCGGGAGTTCCAGATACGCAGTATTTT | CASSGVAGVPDTQYF
TRBJ1-5 | NA | TRBV28 | TRBD1 | TGTGCCAGCAGTTTAAGCCAGGGGGCGATTCAGCCCCAGCATTTT | CASSLSQGAIQPQHF
TRBJ1-2 | NA | TRBV18 | NA | TGTGCCAGCTCACCGCGCGGTCAACGTCACTATGGCTACACCTTC | CASSPRGQRHYGYTF
TRBJ2-2 | NA | TRBV6-5 | NA | TGTGCCAGCAGGAGGCGCACCGGGGAGCTGTTTTTT | CASRRRTGELFF
TRBJ1-6 | NA | TRBV4-3 | NA | TGCGCCAGCAGCCAAGAAAGCCACCATCATGGTTCACCCCTCCACTTT | CASSQESHHHGSPLHF
TRBJ2-2 | few | TRBV14 | TRBD1 | TGTGCCAGCAGCCAGGGACAGGGGGCTTACACCGGGGAGCTGTTTTTT | CASSQGQGAYTGELFF
TRBJ1-3 | NA | TRBV9 | NA | TGTGCCAGCAGCCCCCCCCAGGGAACTGGAAACACCATATATTTT | CASSPPQGTGNTIYF
TRBJ2-5 | once | TRBV13 | TRBD1 | TGTGCCAGCAGCCCCCTGACAGGGATAGAGCAGTACTTC | CASSPLTGIEQYF
TRBJ2-1 | NA | TRBV5-1 | TRBD2 | TGCGCCAGCAGCTTAGGGACTAGCGGGAGTATCGGGGACATTGAGCAGTTCTTC | CASSLGTSGSIGDIEQFF
TRBJ2-3 | NA | TRBV9 | NA | TGTGCCAGCAGCGTACTACAGGCAGATACGCAGTATTTT | CASSVLQADTQYF
TRBJ1-2 | NA | TRBV7-2 | TRBD1 | TGTGCCAGCAGCTTCGGACAGGGAATATCTGGCTACACCTTC | CASSFGQGISGYTF
TRBJ1-2 | NA | TRBV2 | TRBD1 | TGTGCGTGGACCACAGGGGGCGAAGGGTCCAGCTATGGCTACACCTTC | CAWTTGGEGSSYGYTF
TRBJ2-2 | few | TRBV29-1 | TRBD1 | TGCAGCGTCAGGACAGGAGTTAACACCGGGGAGCTGTTTTTT | CSVRTGVNTGELFF
TRBJ2-7 | few | TRBV2 | TRBD1 | TGTGCCAGCAGGACCGGGACAGGGGCCCACGAGCAGTACTTC | CASRTGTGAHEQYF
TRBJ2-3 | few | TRBV5-4 | TRBD2 | TGTGCCAGCAGCGGACTAGCGGGGTTCACAGATACGCAGTATTTT | CASSGLAGFTDTQYF
TRBJ1-1 | NA | TRBV25-1 | NA | TGTGCAGTCGGGGAGATGAACACTGAAGCTTTCTTT | CAVGEMNTEAFF
TRBJ1-2 | NA | TRBV9 | NA | TGTGCCAGCAGCGTAGCCGAGAGGACTCGGAGCTACACCTTC | CASSVAERTRSYTF
TRBJ1-4 | NA | TRBV7-9 | NA | TGTGCCAGCAGTCAAGGGGTTGGAGCAACTAATGAAAAACTGTTTTTT | CASSQGVGATNEKLFF
TRBJ1-6 | few | TRBV20-1 | NA | TGCAGTGCTGCCATCGGTTCACCCCTCCACTTT | CSAAIGSPLHF
TRBJ2-3 | NA | TRBV7-2 | NA | TGTGCCAGCAGCTTAGGTCAGTCTTCCACAGATACGCAGTATTTT | CASSLGQSSTDTQYF
TRBJ1-2 | NA | TRBV5-8 | NA | TGTGCCAGCAGCTTAGGGGAACGGTACTATGGCTACACCTTC | CASSLGERYYGYTF
TRBJ1-1 | NA | TRBV19 | TRBD1 | TGTGCCAGTAGCCAACAGGGGTTGGGCACTGAAGCTTTCTTT | CASSQQGLGTEAFF
TRBJ2-7 | NA | TRBV28 | TRBD1 | TGTGCCAGCAGTACACAGGGGATCCACGAGCAGTACTTC | CASSTQGIHEQYF
TRBJ2-7 | NA | TRBV11-3 | NA | TGTGCCAGCAGCCCGGACACGAGCTCCTACGAGCAGTACTTC | CASSPDTSSYEQYF
TRBJ1-3 | NA | TRBV18 | NA | TGTGCCAGCTCCTACGGGAATTCGGGTGGAAACACCATATATTTT | CASSYGNSGGNTIYF
TRBJ2-5 | NA | TRBV6-5 | NA | TGTGCCAGCAGTCCCCGCCGGGATACCCAAGAGACCCAGTACTTC | CASSPRRDTQETQYF
TRBJ2-2 | few | TRBV6-4 | TRBD1 | TGTGCCAGCAGTGATGGACAGGGCAACACCGGGGAGCTGTTTTTT | CASSDGQGNTGELFF
TRBJ2-2 | once | TRBV7-6 | TRBD1 | TGTGCCAGCAAACCGCGGGACAGGGTGAACACCGGGGAGCTGTTTTTT | CASKPRDRVNTGELFF
TRBJ1-1 | NA | TRBV2 | NA | TGTGCCAGCAGTGATAAGAGTCTGAACACTGAAGCTTTCTTT | CASSDKSLNTEAFF
TRBJ2-3 | NA | TRBV28 | TRBD2 | TGTGCCAGCAGTTTATGGGCAAACGGCGGGGGGGCCGCAGATACGCAGTATTTT | CASSLWANGGGAADTQYF
TRBJ1-3 | NA | TRBV5-6 | NA | TGTGCCAGCAGCCCGACAGGCTTCTCTGGAAACACCATATATTTT | CASSPTGFSGNTIYF
TRBJ2-7 | NA | TRBV18 | TRBD1 | TGTGCCAGCTCACCCACAGGGGACGAGCAGTACTTC | CASSPTGDEQYF
TRBJ1-1 | once | TRBV28 | NA | TGTGCCAGCAGTTTAGGGCAGGGCGGCACTGAAGCTTTCTTT | CASSLGQGGTEAFF
TRBJ1-1 | NA | TRBV7-9 | TRBD1 | TGTGCCAGCAGCTTGGGACAGGCGCGTGAGGAAGCTTTCTTT | CASSLGQAREEAFF
TRBJ1-5 | once | TRBV9 | NA | TGTGCCAGCAGCGTAGCGGGGAACAATCAGCCCCAGCATTTT | CASSVAGNNQPQHF
TRBJ2-3 | NA | TRBV14 | TRBD2 | TGTGCCAGCAGCCAAGTCCGGGGGGTGGATACGCAGTATTTT | CASSQVRGVDTQYF
TRBJ2-7 | few | TRBV2 | NA | TGTGCCAGCAGGGTCAACAGGCTCTACGAGCAGTACTTC | CASRVNRLYEQYF
TRBJ2-1 | NA | TRBV5-1 | TRBD2 | TGCGCCAGCAGCTTGAGTGGGTCTAGCGGGATGGGTGCCTACAATGAGCAGTTCTTC | CASSLSGSSGMGAYNEQFF
TRBJ2-7 | NA | TRBV27 | TRBD2 | TGTGCCAGCAGGGGACTAGCGGGGGGCTGGGAGCAGTACTTC | CASRGLAGGWEQYF
TRBJ1-1 | few | TRBV11-2 | TRBD1 | TGTGCCAGCAGCCAGACAGGGGGTATCACTGAAGCTTTCTTT | CASSQTGGITEAFF
TRBJ2-7 | few | TRBV19 | NA | TGTGCCAGTAGTGGAGGGACGAGGCTCATATCCTACGAGCAGTACTTC | CASSGGTRLISYEQYF
TRBJ1-2 | NA | TRBV27 | NA | TGTGCCAGCAGTCCGACGGGACTGAGCCCTAACTATGGCTACACCTTC | CASSPTGLSPNYGYTF
TRBJ1-1 | NA | TRBV9 | NA | TGTGCCAGCAGGGGGGGGGAGGGAACAGGCCGAGAAGCTTTCTTT | CASRGGEGTGREAFF
TRBJ2-5 | once | TRBV25-1 | NA | TGTGCCAGCAGTGTTCAGGACCCAGGGCTCGGGACCCAGTACTTC | CASSVQDPGLGTQYF
TRBJ2-1 | NA | TRBV25-1 | NA | TGTGCCAGCAGTGGTCCAGCGCGGCCCTACGATGAGCAGTTCTTC | CASSGPARPYDEQFF
TRBJ2-1 | NA | TRBV6-5 | TRBD2 | TGTGCCAGCAGTCGAATAGCGGGAGCGCCAAATGAGCAGTTCTTC | CASSRIAGAPNEQFF
TRBJ2-5 | few | TRBV4-1 | TRBD1 | TGCGCCAGCAGCCAAGAGAGGGGGCGGCCAGGGGAAGAGACCCAGTACTTC | CASSQERGRPGEETQYF
TRBJ1-3 | NA | TRBV9 | NA | TGTGCCAGCGTCCCGAGCTCTGGAAACACCATATATTTT | CASVPSSGNTIYF
TRBJ1-3 | NA | TRBV6-5 | NA | TGTGCCAGCAGTCAACAGGGATACTCTGGAAACACCATATATTTT | CASSQQGYSGNTIYF
TRBJ2-7 | NA | TRBV9 | NA | TGTGCCAGCAGCGCAGGAGGGGTCTCCTACGAGCAGTACTTC | CASSAGGVSYEQYF
TRBJ2-2 | NA | TRBV9 | TRBD2 | TGTGCCAGCAGCGTAGCCAGGGAGAGCGGGAGGGCCCTCGGGAACACCGGGGAGCTGTTTTTT | CASSVARESGRALGNTGELFF
TRBJ1-1 | few | TRBV5-4 | TRBD1 | TGTGCCAGCAGCTATGGGACAGGGAACACTGAAGCTTTCTTT | CASSYGTGNTEAFF
TRBJ2-6 | few | TRBV5-3 | TRBD1 | TGTGCCAGAAGCTTGGGGCGGGACAGGGCGGCCGGGGCCAACGTCCTGACTTTC | CARSLGRDRAAGANVLTF
TRBJ2-1 | NA | TRBV5-1 | TRBD1 | TGCGCCAGCTGCGCAGGGGGAAGCTCCTACAATGAGCAGTTCTTC | CASCAGGSSYNEQFF
TRBJ1-2 | NA | TRBV28 | NA | TGTGCCAGCAGTTTAAGTTCGACAGTTGGCTACACCTTC | CASSLSSTVGYTF
TRBJ2-1 | once | TRBV9 | NA | TGTGCCAGCAGCGAACAGGGAAGCTCCTACAATGAGCAGTTCTTC | CASSEQGSSYNEQFF